A selection of T cell receptor beta chains follows, all from one sample in a study of T cell responses to AZD1222 COVID-19 vaccine. Here immunoSEQ multiplex PCR was the method, and the copy in TCRdb shows in-frame clones only, minus some. The sample carries approximately 88,000 clones, 90% recorded once. Sequences were derived from peripheral blood, sampled 28 days after the second AZD1222 dose. These receptors were collected from an adult who received the AZD1222 COVID-19 vaccine. The CDR3 runs from the conserved cysteine through the conserved F or W. The order of the fields is D gene, V gene, J gene, clone size, CDR3 protein, CDR3 DNA. A D gene is named only where the DNA matches it firmly. Only some rows state a clone size, as once, few, many or a class for expanded clones.

D gene: TRBD1; V gene: TRBV30; J gene: TRBJ1-2; clone size: -; CDR3 protein: CASDRGVGGYTF; CDR3 DNA: TGTGCCTCGGACAGGGGAGTGGGCGGCTACACCTTC
D gene: TRBD1; V gene: TRBV4-2; J gene: TRBJ2-7; clone size: -; CDR3 protein: CASSKAGTGGEEQYF; CDR3 DNA: TGTGCCAGCAGCAAAGCCGGGACAGGGGGCGAAGAGCAGTACTTC
D gene: -; V gene: TRBV5-6; J gene: TRBJ1-1; clone size: -; CDR3 protein: CASSLPGSNTEAFF; CDR3 DNA: TGTGCCAGCAGCTTGCCGGGGTCTAACACTGAAGCTTTCTTT
D gene: TRBD1; V gene: TRBV28; J gene: TRBJ1-5; clone size: -; CDR3 protein: CASSSTQGTGYQPQHF; CDR3 DNA: TGTGCCAGCAGTTCCACTCAAGGGACAGGTTATCAGCCCCAGCATTTT
D gene: TRBD1; V gene: TRBV10-3; J gene: TRBJ1-5; clone size: -; CDR3 protein: CATGQGINQPQHF; CDR3 DNA: TGTGCCACCGGACAGGGGATCAATCAGCCCCAGCATTTT
D gene: -; V gene: TRBV5-1; J gene: TRBJ1-2; clone size: few; CDR3 protein: CASSLEGGINGYTF; CDR3 DNA: TGCGCCAGCAGCTTGGAAGGGGGGATAAATGGCTACACCTTC
D gene: TRBD1; V gene: TRBV11-3; J gene: TRBJ2-1; clone size: -; CDR3 protein: CASSLTGENNEQFF; CDR3 DNA: TGTGCCAGCAGCTTAACAGGGGAAAACAATGAGCAGTTCTTC
D gene: -; V gene: TRBV28; J gene: TRBJ2-3; clone size: -; CDR3 protein: CASSLGRNWDTQYF; CDR3 DNA: TGTGCCAGCAGTTTAGGGCGGAACTGGGATACGCAGTATTTT
D gene: -; V gene: TRBV5-4; J gene: TRBJ2-2; clone size: -; CDR3 protein: CASSPDRRVTGELFF; CDR3 DNA: TGTGCCAGCAGCCCCGACAGGAGGGTCACCGGGGAGCTGTTTTTT
D gene: -; V gene: TRBV11-2; J gene: TRBJ1-2; clone size: -; CDR3 protein: CASSLDFSGTPIF; CDR3 DNA: TGTGCCAGCAGCTTAGATTTTTCCGGGACACCAATCTTC
D gene: -; V gene: TRBV4-3; J gene: TRBJ2-6; clone size: -; CDR3 protein: CASSQDQSPPGANVLTF; CDR3 DNA: TGCGCCAGCAGCCAAGATCAATCGCCTCCCGGGGCCAACGTCCTGACTTTC
D gene: -; V gene: TRBV27; J gene: TRBJ2-3; clone size: -; CDR3 protein: CASSLSSPITQYF; CDR3 DNA: TGTGCCAGCAGTTTATCGTCCCCCATTACGCAGTATTTT
D gene: -; V gene: TRBV5-8; J gene: TRBJ1-6; clone size: -; CDR3 protein: CASSLTHF; CDR3 DNA: TGTGCCAGCAGCTTGACCCACTTT
D gene: TRBD2; V gene: TRBV9; J gene: TRBJ2-5; clone size: -; CDR3 protein: CASSVARGEGETQYF; CDR3 DNA: TGTGCCAGCAGCGTAGCTCGAGGGGAGGGCGAGACCCAGTACTTC
D gene: TRBD2; V gene: TRBV15; J gene: TRBJ2-7; clone size: -; CDR3 protein: CATSRGSAGGYYEQYF; CDR3 DNA: TGTGCCACCAGCAGAGGATCTGCGGGGGGTTACTACGAGCAGTACTTC
D gene: TRBD1; V gene: TRBV28; J gene: TRBJ2-7; clone size: -; CDR3 protein: CASSFPRPGQGGEQYF; CDR3 DNA: TGTGCCAGCAGTTTCCCCCGTCCGGGACAGGGGGGCGAGCAGTACTTC
D gene: -; V gene: TRBV3-1/TRBV3-2; J gene: TRBJ2-5; clone size: -; CDR3 protein: CASSQEWGGPETQYF; CDR3 DNA: TGTGCCAGCAGCCAAGAATGGGGGGGGCCTGAGACCCAGTACTTC
D gene: -; V gene: TRBV5-1; J gene: TRBJ1-4; clone size: once; CDR3 protein: CASRGRATNEKLFF; CDR3 DNA: TGCGCCAGCAGAGGACGTGCAACTAATGAAAAACTGTTTTTT
D gene: -; V gene: TRBV11-2; J gene: TRBJ2-7; clone size: -; CDR3 protein: CASGQGFWNEQYF; CDR3 DNA: TGTGCCAGCGGGCAGGGATTCTGGAACGAGCAGTACTTC
D gene: -; V gene: TRBV7-2; J gene: TRBJ1-2; clone size: -; CDR3 protein: CASRFGWAYGYTF; CDR3 DNA: TGTGCCAGCAGATTTGGCTGGGCCTATGGCTACACCTTC
D gene: TRBD1; V gene: TRBV11-2; J gene: TRBJ2-3; clone size: once; CDR3 protein: CASSPTGGTDTQYF; CDR3 DNA: TGTGCCAGCAGCCCCACAGGGGGCACAGATACGCAGTATTTT
D gene: TRBD1; V gene: TRBV7-2; J gene: TRBJ1-1; clone size: -; CDR3 protein: CASSSDATGTGGAFF; CDR3 DNA: TGTGCCAGCAGCTCAGACGCCACAGGGACAGGGGGGGCTTTCTTT
D gene: TRBD1; V gene: TRBV7-2; J gene: TRBJ1-1; clone size: -; CDR3 protein: CASSSRDRGRAEAFF; CDR3 DNA: TGTGCCAGCAGCTCCCGGGACAGGGGGCGTGCTGAAGCTTTCTTT
D gene: -; V gene: TRBV7-9; J gene: TRBJ1-6; clone size: -; CDR3 protein: CASSLDGSPLHF; CDR3 DNA: TGTGCCAGCAGCTTAGACGGATCACCCCTCCACTTT
D gene: -; V gene: TRBV6-6; J gene: TRBJ1-2; clone size: few; CDR3 protein: CASSPTPGGSPNYGYTF; CDR3 DNA: TGTGCCAGCAGTCCAACCCCGGGGGGGAGCCCTAACTATGGCTACACCTTC
D gene: TRBD1; V gene: TRBV5-1; J gene: TRBJ1-1; clone size: -; CDR3 protein: CASTRDRIENTEAFF; CDR3 DNA: TGCGCCAGCACCCGGGACAGAATAGAGAACACTGAAGCTTTCTTT
D gene: TRBD1; V gene: TRBV19; J gene: TRBJ1-2; clone size: -; CDR3 protein: CASRDRDGRGYTF; CDR3 DNA: TGTGCCAGTAGAGACAGGGACGGGAGAGGCTACACCTTC
D gene: -; V gene: TRBV6-6; J gene: TRBJ2-6; clone size: -; CDR3 protein: CASIPSGANVLTF; CDR3 DNA: TGTGCCAGCATTCCATCTGGGGCCAACGTCCTGACTTTC
D gene: -; V gene: TRBV10-2; J gene: TRBJ1-3; clone size: -; CDR3 protein: CASSEFIATGAGNTIYF; CDR3 DNA: TGCGCCAGCAGTGAGTTCATTGCGACGGGGGCTGGAAACACCATATATTTT
D gene: -; V gene: TRBV27; J gene: TRBJ2-7; clone size: -; CDR3 protein: CASSLGQVGTYEQYF; CDR3 DNA: TGTGCCAGCAGTTTGGGGCAGGTGGGGACCTACGAGCAGTACTTC
D gene: -; V gene: TRBV5-1; J gene: TRBJ2-2; clone size: -; CDR3 protein: CASSLGDSLTGELFF; CDR3 DNA: TGCGCCAGCAGCTTGGGGGACTCTCTGACCGGGGAGCTGTTTTTT
D gene: -; V gene: TRBV5-1; J gene: TRBJ2-5; clone size: -; CDR3 protein: CASSLEGGETQYF; CDR3 DNA: TGCGCCAGCAGCTTGGAGGGCGGAGAGACCCAGTACTTC
D gene: -; V gene: TRBV7-2; J gene: TRBJ2-2; clone size: -; CDR3 protein: CASSLAGAWMRAGELFF; CDR3 DNA: TGTGCCAGCAGCTTAGCGGGGGCCTGGATGCGCGCCGGGGAGCTGTTTTTT
D gene: TRBD1; V gene: TRBV5-1; J gene: TRBJ1-6; clone size: -; CDR3 protein: CASSPRQGDSPLHF; CDR3 DNA: TGCGCCAGCAGCCCCAGACAGGGTGATTCACCCCTCCACTTT
D gene: TRBD1; V gene: TRBV7-2; J gene: TRBJ1-6; clone size: -; CDR3 protein: CASSLGDRGGLTNSPLHF; CDR3 DNA: TGTGCCAGCAGCTTAGGGGACAGGGGAGGTTTGACTAATTCACCCCTCCACTTT
D gene: TRBD1; V gene: TRBV5-4; J gene: TRBJ2-3; clone size: -; CDR3 protein: CASSPTGTGSYVDTQYF; CDR3 DNA: TGTGCCAGCAGCCCGACCGGGACAGGGAGCTACGTAGATACGCAGTATTTT
D gene: -; V gene: TRBV6-5; J gene: TRBJ1-1; clone size: -; CDR3 protein: CASSYSGAMNTEAFF; CDR3 DNA: TGTGCCAGCAGTTACTCGGGAGCAATGAACACTGAAGCTTTCTTT
D gene: TRBD1; V gene: TRBV7-2; J gene: TRBJ1-3; clone size: -; CDR3 protein: CASNQGVGNTIYF; CDR3 DNA: TGTGCCAGCAACCAGGGGGTCGGAAACACCATATATTTT
D gene: -; V gene: TRBV12-3/TRBV12-4; J gene: TRBJ1-2; clone size: -; CDR3 protein: CASRLDSYGYTF; CDR3 DNA: TGTGCCAGCAGGCTGGACAGCTATGGCTACACCTTC
D gene: TRBD1; V gene: TRBV6-5; J gene: TRBJ2-1; clone size: -; CDR3 protein: CASSYGTGHRHEQFF; CDR3 DNA: TGTGCCAGCAGTTACGGGACAGGCCACCGGCATGAGCAGTTCTTC
D gene: TRBD1; V gene: TRBV5-1; J gene: TRBJ2-3; clone size: -; CDR3 protein: CASSIDRDTDTQYF; CDR3 DNA: TGCGCCAGCAGCATTGACAGGGACACAGATACGCAGTATTTT
D gene: -; V gene: TRBV24-1; J gene: TRBJ1-5; clone size: -; CDR3 protein: CATSDARGNQPQHF; CDR3 DNA: TGTGCCACCAGTGATGCTAGGGGGAATCAGCCCCAGCATTTT
D gene: -; V gene: TRBV11-2; J gene: TRBJ1-2; clone size: -; CDR3 protein: CASRPPGRVYPNYGYTF; CDR3 DNA: TGTGCCAGCAGGCCCCCGGGCAGGGTTTATCCTAACTATGGCTACACCTTC
D gene: TRBD1; V gene: TRBV27; J gene: TRBJ1-1; clone size: once; CDR3 protein: CASSTGTGRSEAFF; CDR3 DNA: TGTGCCAGCAGTACCGGGACAGGGAGATCTGAAGCTTTCTTT
D gene: TRBD1; V gene: TRBV19; J gene: TRBJ2-1; clone size: -; CDR3 protein: CASSILPGQGHIEQFF; CDR3 DNA: TGTGCCAGTAGTATTCTACCGGGACAGGGTCATATTGAGCAGTTCTTC
D gene: -; V gene: TRBV6-1; J gene: TRBJ1-2; clone size: -; CDR3 protein: CASSESGNYGYTF; CDR3 DNA: TGTGCCAGCAGTGAAAGTGGGAACTATGGCTACACCTTC
D gene: -; V gene: TRBV27; J gene: TRBJ2-1; clone size: -; CDR3 protein: CASSRLVTGWTEQFF; CDR3 DNA: TGTGCCAGCAGTCGACTAGTCACGGGGTGGACTGAGCAGTTCTTC
D gene: TRBD1; V gene: TRBV5-6; J gene: TRBJ2-7; clone size: -; CDR3 protein: CASSSGQGWYEQYF; CDR3 DNA: TGTGCCAGCAGCTCGGGACAGGGTTGGTACGAGCAGTACTTC
D gene: -; V gene: TRBV7-2; J gene: TRBJ1-2; clone size: -; CDR3 protein: CASSLSGGNYGYTF; CDR3 DNA: TGTGCCAGCAGCTTATCCGGGGGGAACTATGGCTACACCTTC
D gene: TRBD1; V gene: TRBV19; J gene: TRBJ1-1; clone size: -; CDR3 protein: CASSISGTASAEAFF; CDR3 DNA: TGTGCCAGTAGTATCTCCGGGACAGCAAGCGCTGAAGCTTTCTTT
D gene: -; V gene: TRBV9; J gene: TRBJ1-3; clone size: -; CDR3 protein: CASSVQAGSGNTIYF; CDR3 DNA: TGTGCCAGCAGCGTACAGGCCGGCTCTGGAAACACCATATATTTT
D gene: TRBD2; V gene: TRBV19; J gene: TRBJ2-1; clone size: -; CDR3 protein: CASTALPGEGYNEQFF; CDR3 DNA: TGTGCCAGTACCGCCCTACCGGGGGAGGGCTACAATGAGCAGTTCTTC
D gene: TRBD1; V gene: TRBV19; J gene: TRBJ1-1; clone size: -; CDR3 protein: CASSSPRDRGRGEAFF; CDR3 DNA: TGTGCCAGTAGTAGTCCCCGGGACAGGGGGCGTGGAGAGGCTTTCTTT